Listed here are 21 T cell receptor beta chains from one sample, sequenced in a study of T cell responses to AZD1222 COVID-19 vaccine (dated by TCRdb to the early 2020s). Library preparation used the immunoSEQ multiplex PCR assay. TCRdb's version of the immuneACCESS table is confined to in-frame rearrangements and falls short of the full clone set. An unresolved V gene accounts for under half of the shortfall where checked; the remainder is of unknown origin. The sample profile shows 150,000 to 200,000 clones; about nine tenths of them were found once. Together, the top ten hold about 2.5% of the sample. The sample's time point label, in plain terms: baseline before first vaccination. This sample comprised peripheral blood, obtained on day 0 of AZD1222 vaccination. These receptors were obtained from an adult in good health.

The chain uses TRBV28 and TRBJ2-3; 9 bases fit TRBD1. Germline-derived CDR1 and CDR2 are MDHEN and SYDVKM. With V trimmed by 5 bases and J by 4 bases, 10 bases remained unmatched. This CDR3 comprises 16 residues. CDR3 sequence (DNA): TGTGCCAGCAGTGCCCGGGACAGGGCACGCTCAGATACGCAGTATTTT. This sequence encodes CASSARDRARSDTQYF. Filled out from reference TRBV28 and TRBJ2-3, the complete variable domain reads DVKVTQSSRYLVKRTGEKVFLECVQDMDHENMFWYRQDPGLGLRLIYFSYDVKMKEKGDIPEGYSVSREKKERFSLILESASTNQTSMYLCASSARDRARSDTQYFGPGTRLTVL.

The chain links TRBV12-3 or TRBV12-4 to TRBJ1-6; D remains unclear. Deletions cut 5 bases from V and 13 bases from J, with 12 bases between. This CDR3 comprises 12 residues. The CDR3 region has the DNA TGTGCCAGCAGTGACGGACTAAGGCCCCTCCACTTT. The encoded protein is CASSDGLRPLHF.

The chain recombines TRBV5-1 with TRBJ1-2; 7 bases align to TRBD1. Looked up from germline, CDR1 is SGHRS and CDR2 is YFSETQ. V was clipped by 6 bases and J by 2 bases; unmatched bases: 10. CDR3 length: 15 amino acids. This CDR3 is CASKQGYLRNYGYTF. CDR3 bases: TGCGCCAGCAAACAGGGGTATCTAAGAAACTATGGCTACACCTTC.

The chain recombines TRBV5-1 with TRBJ2-5; D possibly corresponds to TRBD1 (6 bases). In germline, CDR1 is SGHRS, CDR2 YFSETQ. V lost 0 bases, J lost 6 bases, and 12 bases lay in between. The CDR3 contains 14 residues. The CDR3 here is CASSLEQGLKTQYF. The CDR3 DNA reads as TGCGCCAGCAGCTTGGAACAGGGCTTAAAGACCCAGTACTTC.

This rearrangement joins TRBV27 to TRBJ2-7, with TRBD1 identical over 7 bases. This CDR3 has 14 residues. The J segment lost 3 bases and the V segment lost 6 bases, leaving 8 bases of the junction unmatched. Looked up from germline, CDR1 is MNHEY and CDR2 is SMNVEV (reference sequence). CDR3 coding DNA: TGTGCCAGCAGGGAGACAGGGTCCCGCTACGAGCAGTACTTC. Translation gives CASRETGSRYEQYF.

The chain is built from TRBV5-5 and TRBJ2-7; D is unclear. Per the germline V gene, CDR1 is SGHKS and CDR2 is YYEKEE (reference sequence). The CDR3 length is 12 residues. The V end was cut by 1 base, the J end by 6 bases, with 8 bases between. This chain's CDR3 is CASSLSLGEQYF. The DNA for the CDR3 is TGTGCCAGCAGCTTGTCGTTGGGCGAGCAGTACTTC.

This clone was seen once. The chain joins TRBV5-1 to TRBJ2-3, with D unclear. The V end was cut by 2 bases, the J end by 3 bases, with 7 bases between. This CDR3 comprises 13 residues. Germline CDR1 is SGHRS and CDR2 is YFSETQ. The CDR3 protein is CASSFGGTDTQYF. CDR3 nucleotides: TGCGCCAGCAGCTTCGGCGGAACAGATACGCAGTATTTT.

V is TRBV18 and J is TRBJ2-2; D is uncertain. Germline CDR1 reads KGHSH; CDR2 reads LQKENI. The CDR3 is made up of 19 amino acids. V was cut by 1 base and J by 1 base, with 19 bases left in between. For the CDR3, the DNA is TGTGCCAGCTCACCACGTCGTGGGCTCGAGCCCATGAACACCGGGGAGCTGTTTTTT. Translation gives CASSPRRGLEPMNTGELFF.

This clone came up once. The chain couples TRBV7-8 to TRBJ2-7; 9 bases map to TRBD1. The CDR3 is 16 residues long. In germline, CDR1 is SGHVS, CDR2 FQNEAQ. Trimming took 4 bases from V and 5 from J; bases not matched to a gene: 12. The CDR3 region is CASSSSTGTGNDEQYF. The CDR3 region has the DNA TGTGCCAGCAGCTCCTCTACCGGGACAGGGAACGACGAGCAGTACTTC.

CDR3: CASTLTGNYGYTF. The CDR3, as DNA: TGTGCCAGCACCCTGACAGGGAACTATGGCTACACCTTC. The rearrangement joins TRBV7-9 to TRBJ1-2; 7 nucleotides align to TRBD1. The CDR3 sequence is 13 residues long. Per germline, CDR1 SEHNR and CDR2 FQNEAQ (reference sequence). V lost 7 bases to trimming and J lost 2 bases; unmatched junction nucleotides: 4.

The sample holds one count of this clone. The V call is TRBV19, the J call TRBJ2-7, with TRBD2 matching over 16 bases. V shed 3 bases, J shed 2 bases, and the junction held 4 bases outside the gene matches. The CDR3 has 17 amino acids. Germline CDR1 reads LNHDA; CDR2 reads SQIVND (reference sequence). As DNA, the CDR3 is TGTGCCAGTAGTATGGGACTAGCGGGAGGGCCTCCCTACGAGCAGTACTTC. Translated, it gives CASSMGLAGGPPYEQYF.

This rearrangement joins TRBV6-5 to TRBJ1-1; D possibly corresponds to TRBD1 (5 bases). This CDR3 spans 13 amino acids. The V gene's germline CDR1 is MNHEY and CDR2 SVGAGI. V lost 6 bases to trimming and J lost 0 bases, with 8 bases between them. CDR3 nucleotide sequence: TGTGCCAGCAGGACGACAGTGAACACTGAAGCTTTCTTT. Protein: CASRTTVNTEAFF.

The rearrangement links TRBV18 to TRBJ1-1; no firm D call. This CDR3 spans 13 amino acids. The germline V gene encodes CDR1 KGHSH and CDR2 LQKENI. Trimming took off 4 bases at V and 0 bases at J, with 6 bases between the two ends. The CDR3 region has the DNA TGTGCCAGCTCACGTACGATGAACACTGAAGCTTTCTTT. Residues: CASSRTMNTEAFF.

This clone was seen more than once but under ten times. This chain connects TRBV25-1 to TRBJ2-1, with 7 bases lining up with TRBD2. This CDR3 spans 15 amino acids. The J segment lost 2 bases and the V segment lost 2 bases, leaving 3 bases of the junction unmatched. The V gene's germline CDR1 is MGHDK and CDR2 SYGVNS. CDR3 residues: CASSERGRAYNEQFF. The CDR3 DNA reads TGTGCCAGCAGTGAAAGAGGGAGGGCCTACAATGAGCAGTTCTTC.

The CDR3 loop reads CASQRMLFYDTQYF. CDR3 DNA: TGTGCCAGCCAAAGGATGTTGTTTTATGATACGCAGTATTTT. The chain recombines TRBV11-2 with TRBJ2-3; D unresolved. The CDR3 sequence is 14 residues long. Germline loops: CDR1 SGHAT, CDR2 FQNNGV. V lost 8 bases to trimming and J lost 6 bases, with 18 bases between them.

Only one count was recorded for this clone. This chain links TRBV24-1 with TRBJ1-5; perhaps TRBD1 as D (5 bases). Deletions cut 1 base from V and 5 bases from J, with 14 bases between. CDR1 and CDR2 from the germline V gene are KGHDR and SFDVKD. The CDR3 loop spans 16 amino acids. CDR3 residues: CATSDFSRVWDQPQHF. The CDR3 region has the DNA TGTGCCACCAGTGATTTTAGCAGGGTTTGGGATCAGCCCCAGCATTTT.

This chain links TRBV2 with TRBJ1-1; TRBD1 agrees at 7 bases. The CDR3 sequence is 15 residues long. Germline V CDR1 and CDR2: SNHLY, FYNNEI. V shed 6 bases, J shed 0 bases, and the junction held 7 bases outside the gene matches. The CDR3 DNA reads as TGTGCCAGCAGATCGGACAGGCTGATGAACACTGAAGCTTTCTTT. Translating gives CASRSDRLMNTEAFF.

The rearrangement joins TRBV15 to TRBJ2-3; the match to TRBD2 covers 8 bases. The V and J ends lost 1 base and 4 bases, in that order; junction bases with no gene match: 4. Germline CDR1 LNHNV, CDR2 YYDKDF (reference sequence). CDR3 length: 15 amino acids. CDR3 coding DNA: TGTGCCACCAGCAGAGTACCCGGGAGGGCAGATACGCAGTATTTT. As protein: CATSRVPGRADTQYF.

This clone came up once. This chain links TRBV18 with TRBJ2-1; 9 bases are a match to TRBD1. After removal of 1 base from V and 5 bases from J, the junction contained 3 bases not matched to a gene. This CDR3 region has 15 residues. Looked up from germline, CDR1 is KGHSH and CDR2 is LQKENI. The CDR3 DNA sequence: TGTGCCAGCTCACCACGGAGGACAGGGGACAATGAGCAGTTCTTC. Its translation: CASSPRRTGDNEQFF.

The V gene is TRBV2, the J gene TRBJ2-7, with TRBD1 as a possible D gene (6 bases). With 2 bases removed from V and 0 bases from J, the gap between germline ends came to 17 bases. CDR3 length equals 17 residues. Germline CDR1 reads SNHLY; CDR2 reads FYNNEI. CDR3 amino acids: CASSELARTGSSYEQYF. Written as DNA, the CDR3 is TGTGCCAGCAGTGAACTGGCGCGCACAGGGAGCTCCTACGAGCAGTACTTC.

This clone was recorded once. The sample has other DNA sequences that encode this CDR3 too. The chain combines TRBV30 with TRBJ2-3; D is unresolved. V dropped 0 bases and J dropped 4 bases, with 8 bases sitting between them. The CDR3 spans 13 residues. The V gene's germline CDR1 is GTSNPN and CDR2 SVGIG (reference sequence). CDR3 protein: CAWSVRRADTQYF. CDR3 DNA: TGTGCCTGGAGTGTACGACGGGCAGATACGCAGTATTTT.